The 14 T cell receptor beta chains reported below all come from one sample, sequenced in a study of cytotoxic CD8 clonotypes in ibrutinib-treated CLL (dated by TCRdb to about 2021). Library preparation employed the immunoSEQ multiplex PCR assay. TCRdb re-hosts the immuneACCESS table, in-frame sequences only. Its copies lack some clones; in the studies checked, an unresolved V gene accounts for under half of them, and the cause for the rest is not known. For this sample there are about 70,000 clones; less than 95% appear just once. The ten largest make up around 3.1% of the sample. What this sample's time point label stands for: 12 months on ibrutinib. The source material was PBMCs, sampled after 12 months of ibrutinib treatment. These receptors originate from a human donor with chronic lymphocytic leukemia.

This clone came up once. The J gene is TRBJ2-2, the V gene TRBV2, with a tentative D call TRBD2 (6 bases). This CDR3 is built from 14 residues. Trimming stripped 5 bases from V and 4 bases from J, with 11 bases between. CDR1 and CDR2 (germline): SNHLY, FYNNEI. In DNA form, the CDR3 reads TGTGCCAGCAGTTTAGCGGCAACCACCGGGGAGCTGTTTTTT. Protein product: CASSLAATTGELFF.

CDR3 region: CASSVSQVTEDPRETQYF. For the CDR3, the DNA is TGTGCCAGCAGCGTATCGCAGGTGACTGAGGACCCCCGGGAGACCCAGTACTTC. The chain joins TRBV9 to TRBJ2-5; D is undetermined. The V end was cut by 1 base, the J end by 5 bases, with 24 bases between. The germline CDR1 and CDR2 sequences are SGDLS and YYNGEE. This CDR3 spans 18 amino acids.

The CDR3 DNA follows: TGCAGCGTTGAGCCCGGGACGCCTCCCCCGACCCAGTACTTC. Its protein is CSVEPGTPPPTQYF. V and J are TRBV29-1 and TRBJ2-5, with D perhaps being TRBD1 or TRBD2 (5 bases each). The CDR3 has 14 residues. CDR1 SQVTM and CDR2 ANQGSEA come from the germline V gene. Deletions cut 3 bases from V and 7 bases from J, with 18 bases between.

The J gene is TRBJ2-1, the V gene TRBV6-5; 10 positions match TRBD2. V trimming: 0 bases; J trimming: 6 bases; junction bases outside the gene matches: 2. Germline loops: CDR1 MNHEY, CDR2 SVGAGI. The CDR3 is made up of 15 amino acids. CDR3 region: CASSYSLAGGNEQFF. The CDR3 coding sequence is TGTGCCAGCAGTTACTCGTTAGCGGGAGGCAATGAGCAGTTCTTC.

The chain carries TRBV6-5 and TRBJ2-1; the D call may be TRBD1 or TRBD2 (5 bases each). Per the germline V gene, CDR1 is MNHEY and CDR2 is SVGAGI. V lost 6 bases to trimming and J lost 4 bases, with 16 bases between them. This CDR3 has 15 residues. The CDR3 is CASSPDGAIYNEQFF. The CDR3 DNA follows: TGTGCCAGCAGCCCGGACGGGGCCATTTACAATGAGCAGTTCTTC.

The chain has TRBV5-1 and TRBJ1-4, with D tentatively TRBD1 (5 bases). This CDR3 has 14 amino acids. V shed 6 bases and J shed 8 bases, with 17 bases lying between them. In germline, CDR1 is SGHRS, CDR2 YFSETQ. For the CDR3, the DNA is TGCGCCAGCACCCTCGGCGGGGCAAGGGAAAAACTGTTTTTT. It yields the protein CASTLGGAREKLFF. The whole variable domain, filled in from reference TRBV5-1 and TRBJ1-4, reads KAGVTQTPRYLIKTRGQQVTLSCSPISGHRSVSWYQQTPGQGLQFLFEYFSETQRNKGNFPGRFSGRQFSNSRSEMNVSTLELGDSALYLCASTLGGAREKLFFGSGTQLSVL.

The gene calls are TRBV7-6 and TRBJ1-1; 7 bases are shared with TRBD1. V trimming: 6 bases; J trimming: 5 bases; junction bases outside the gene matches: 9. Germline V gene sequence: CDR1 SGHVS, CDR2 FNYEAQ. The CDR3 contains 14 residues. The CDR3 nucleotides are TGTGCCAGCAGTGGGAGGATGACAGGGACTGAAGCTTTCTTT. Amino acid sequence: CASSGRMTGTEAFF.

The rearrangement uses TRBV7-8 and TRBJ2-3; D is unresolved. Trimming took off 6 bases at V and 0 bases at J, with 16 bases between the two ends. Germline V gene sequence: CDR1 SGHVS, CDR2 FQNEAQ. There are 16 residues in the CDR3. The CDR3 protein is CASSAYRGRSTDTQYF. CDR3 in DNA: TGTGCCAGCAGTGCTTATAGAGGACGGAGCACAGATACGCAGTATTTT. The full variable domain, its missing parts supplied by reference TRBV7-8 and TRBJ2-3, is GAGVSQSPRYKVAKRGQDVALRCDPISGHVSLFWYQQALGQGPEFLTYFQNEAQLDKSGLPSDRFFAERPEGSVSTLKIQRTQQEDSAVYLCASSAYRGRSTDTQYFGPGTRLTVL.

The gene calls are TRBV7-9 and TRBJ1-2, with 7 positions matching TRBD1. V lost 7 bases to trimming and J lost 4 bases; unmatched junction nucleotides: 12. Germline V gives CDR1 SEHNR, CDR2 FQNEAQ (reference sequence). The CDR3 has 15 residues. In DNA, the CDR3 is TGTGCCAGCATCCCAGGGGGGGGGCAACCCTATGGCTACACCTTC. Protein: CASIPGGGQPYGYTF.

The J gene is TRBJ1-5, the V gene TRBV4-1; a weak D match, TRBD1 (5 bases). The V end was cut by 0 bases, the J end by 6 bases, with 18 bases between. CDR1 MGHRA and CDR2 YSYEKL come from the germline V gene. The CDR3 covers 17 residues. For the CDR3, the DNA is TGCGCCAGCAGCCAAGATCCCCCCGACAGACTCGGTCAGCCCCAGCATTTT. It specifies CASSQDPPDRLGQPQHF.

The J gene is TRBJ1-4, the V gene TRBV15; D gene ambiguous. Between the trimmed V and J ends, which lost 4 bases and 3 bases, there was a span of 9 bases. CDR1 and CDR2 from the germline V gene are LNHNV and YYDKDF (reference sequence). The CDR3 is 14 residues long. The CDR3 DNA reads as TGTGCCACCAGCAATGTCTCACCTAATGAAAAACTGTTTTTT. This translates into CATSNVSPNEKLFF.

The rearrangement uses TRBV11-3 and TRBJ2-5; 14 bases are a match to TRBD2. Losses at the gene ends were 5 bases for V and 5 bases for J; bases not matched to a gene: 10. In germline, CDR1 is SGHNT, CDR2 YENEEA. This CDR3 region has 17 residues. The CDR3 reads CASSLAGLAGGRETQYF. Written as DNA, the CDR3 is TGTGCCAGCAGCCTAGCCGGACTAGCGGGAGGCCGCGAGACCCAGTACTTC. Full variable domain (rest looked up from reference TRBV11-3 and TRBJ2-5): EAGVVQSPRYKIIEKKQPVAFWCNPISGHNTLYWYLQNLGQGPELLIRYENEEAVDDSQLPKDRFSAERLKGVDSTLKIQPAELGDSAVYLCASSLAGLAGGRETQYFGPGTRLLVL.

The gene calls are TRBV6-1 and TRBJ1-5; the D gene is possibly TRBD1 (5 bases). This CDR3 is 15 amino acids long. V lost 3 bases, J lost 2 bases, and 11 bases lay in between. The germline CDR1 and CDR2 sequences are MNHNS and SASEGT. The CDR3 DNA reads TGTGCCAGCAGTGATTGGGGGAATGGCAATCAGCCCCAGCATTTT. Translating it yields CASSDWGNGNQPQHF.

This clone has a handful of counts. This chain links TRBV29-1 with TRBJ2-3; 7 nucleotides agree with TRBD2. This CDR3 contains 14 residues. The germline V gene encodes CDR1 SQVTM and CDR2 ANQGSEA. The V segment lost 2 bases and the J segment 5 bases; nucleotides outside the gene matches: 7. The CDR3 protein is CSVEWGSSGDTQYF. CDR3 coding DNA: TGCAGCGTTGAATGGGGCTCTAGCGGAGATACGCAGTATTTT.